This T cell receptor (beta chain) was identified during a study of T cells in women clearing cervical HPV infection. Study in general: Cases were women with histologically confirmed HPV16-related CIN3 or worse, including a couple of invasive cancers. Blood came at first lesion visit for cases, post-clearance for controls. Study-level findings and limits: Repertoire richness, not evenness, was significantly elevated in CIN3+ cases versus controls.

All participants had a single incident cervical HPV16 infection, and prevalent HPV16 infections were excluded. As to this clone: What it recognizes is unknown. The read ends 3 residues shy of where the CDR3 ends; the end is completed using the germline J gene.

The CDR3 extends over 13 amino acids. Per germline, CDR1 KGHSH and CDR2 LQKENI. V lost 8 bases and J lost 4, with 11 bases in between. TCRdb keeps only in-frame clones here, not all; method: immunoSEQ multiplex PCR. The sample has about 48,000 clones. The chain carries TRBV18 and TRBJ1-4; a possible D gene is TRBD1 (5 bases). Source material: blood buffy coat. The origin of this receptor is a woman aged 18 to 75 with a cervical HPV16 infection that either progressed to CIN3+ or cleared (not recorded which). The DNA read from the CDR3 is TGTGCCAGCCAAAGGGGTATTAATGAAAAA. As protein: CASQRGINEK. The CDR3 reads in full as CASQRGINEKLFF.